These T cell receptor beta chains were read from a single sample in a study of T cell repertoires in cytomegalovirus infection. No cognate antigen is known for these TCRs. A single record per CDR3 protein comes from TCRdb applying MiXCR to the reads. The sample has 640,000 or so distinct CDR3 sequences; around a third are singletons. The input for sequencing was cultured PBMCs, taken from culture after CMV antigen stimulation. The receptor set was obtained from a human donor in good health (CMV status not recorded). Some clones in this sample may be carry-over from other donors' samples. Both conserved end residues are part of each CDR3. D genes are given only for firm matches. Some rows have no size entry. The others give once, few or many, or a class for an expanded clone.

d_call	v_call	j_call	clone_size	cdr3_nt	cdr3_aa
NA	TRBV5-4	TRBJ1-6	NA	TGTGCCAGCAGCTTGGGCGTGGGACGGCTCAATTCACCCCTCCACTTT	CASSLGVGRLNSPLHF
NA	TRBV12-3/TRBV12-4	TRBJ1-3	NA	TGTGCCAGCAGTTTGATTTTTGACAGAGGGCCTGGAAACGCCATATATTTT	CASSLIFDRGPGNAIYF
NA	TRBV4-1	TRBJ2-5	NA	TGCGCCAGCAGCCAAGGGCCTGTTAGAACTAGCAGCCAAGAGACCCAGTACTTC	CASSQGPVRTSSQETQYF
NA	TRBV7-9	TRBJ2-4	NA	TGTGCCAGCAGCTTAGCCATTGGAAACATTCAGTACTTC	CASSLAIGNIQYF
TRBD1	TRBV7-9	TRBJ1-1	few	TGTGCCAGCAGCCCGACGACGACAGGGACAAGGACTGAAGCTTTCTTT	CASSPTTTGTRTEAFF
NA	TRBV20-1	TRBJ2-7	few	TGCAGTGCTATAAGACTGGGGACCTCCTACGAGCAGTACTTC	CSAIRLGTSYEQYF
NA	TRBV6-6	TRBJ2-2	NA	TGTGCCAGCAGGGTTCTCTCGACCGGGGAGCTGTTTTTT	CASRVLSTGELFF
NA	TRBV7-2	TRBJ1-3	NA	TGTGCCAGCAGCTTAATAGGTCGTTCTGGAAACACCATATATTTT	CASSLIGRSGNTIYF
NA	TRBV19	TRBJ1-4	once	TGTGCCAGTAGCAGACCTCCCCTGGCAACTAATGAAAAACTGTTTTTT	CASSRPPLATNEKLFF
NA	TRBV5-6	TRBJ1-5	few	TGTGCCAGCAGTTCGTGGGGCATACCCAATCAGCCCCAGCATTTT	CASSSWGIPNQPQHF
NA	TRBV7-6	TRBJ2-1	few	TGTGCCAGCAGCTTGACCCCCCCGGAGTATGGGGTAGCCCCTGAGCAGTTCTTC	CASSLTPPEYGVAPEQFF
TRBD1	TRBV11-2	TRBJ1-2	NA	TGTGCCAGCAGCTTAGATCAGGGACAGATACGGGGCTACACCTTC	CASSLDQGQIRGYTF
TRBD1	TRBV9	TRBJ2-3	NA	TGTGCCAGCAGCTTAACGACAGGGCTAAATGGAGATACGCAGTATTTT	CASSLTTGLNGDTQYF
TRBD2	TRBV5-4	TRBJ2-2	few	TGTGCCAGCAGCTTGGGAATAGCGGGACGGACCGGGGAGCTGTTTTTT	CASSLGIAGRTGELFF
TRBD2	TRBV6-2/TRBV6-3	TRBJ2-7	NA	TGTGCCAGCAGTTACAGACCGGGACTAGCGGGGTCCTACGAGCAGTACTTC	CASSYRPGLAGSYEQYF
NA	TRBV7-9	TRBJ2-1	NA	TGTGCCAGCAGCTTAGTCGGGGGCTCCGCTAACAATGAGCAGTTCTTC	CASSLVGGSANNEQFF
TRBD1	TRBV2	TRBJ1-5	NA	TGTGCCAGCCTGGGACAGCTCAATCAGCCCCAGCATTTT	CASLGQLNQPQHF